This TCR beta chain came from a study of blood T cells in healthy people across ages. Sample-barcoded 5' priming and a J-beta primer mix drove a second PCR of about 7 to 11 cycles. Every cDNA was tagged by a template-switch adaptor with 12 random nucleotides. From the 5' RACE reads, TCRdb called clonotypes with MiXCR, one entry per CDR3 protein. Counted here are nearly 800,000 distinct CDR3 sequences, roughly three fifths occurring once; the ten biggest clones make up roughly 25%. This clonotype was found once. CDR1 MNHNY and CDR2 SVGAGI come from the germline V gene (reference sequence). This CDR3 is 16 amino acids long. The V segment lost 5 bases and the J segment 0 bases; nucleotides outside the gene matches: 9. Each sample gave at least 7 million isolated PBMCs.

The rearrangement uses TRBV6-6 and TRBJ2-5, with 7 bases identical to TRBD2. The TCR sequence derives from a man aged 35-49 years in good health. The sequenced sample was blood. CDR3 nucleotides: TGTGCCAGCAGTAGGGGAGGGAAGGGCTACCAAGAGACCCAGTACTTC. It translates to CASSRGGKGYQETQYF.